Detailed here is one T cell receptor (beta chain). This sample was taken from a study of Ad26.COV2.S vaccination and SARS-CoV-2 variants. Overall study: The study gave Ad26.COV2.S intramuscularly, once or twice 56 days apart.

Sequencing was performed with immunoSEQ multiplex PCR; in TCRdb, only in-frame clones are kept and a portion is missing. The sample shows some 340,000 clones, around 83% of them seen only once. Treatment denoted: some 20 received Ad26.COV2.S at low or high dose, single or two shots; roughly five received placebo; per-sample allocation not given. The investigators took samples on day 63 after the first vaccine or placebo injection. The donor was a Boston adult aged 18-55 years. Its platform was an Ad26 vector, and its expressed antigen was Wuhan-strain SARS-CoV-2 spike. Trimming shortened V by 7 bases and J by 6 bases, and 18 bases separated the two germline ends. CDR1 is SQVTM and CDR2 is ANQGSEA in the germline V gene. The CDR3 contains 13 residues.

This TCR derives from a person aged 18-65 years who received the Ad26.COV2.S COVID-19 vaccine or a placebo. Specimen: peripheral blood, collected in a trial of Ad26.COV2.S vaccine versus placebo. The chain combines TRBV29-1 with TRBJ1-1, with no clear D. The CDR3 sequence is CSAWRGFGAEAFF. Written as DNA, the CDR3 is TGCAGCGCCTGGAGAGGGTTTGGGGCTGAAGCTTTCTTT.